The 8 T cell receptor beta chains in this list originate from one sample, sequenced in a study of PD-L1 blockade in urothelial cancer. Time point here: peripheral blood 6 weeks after treatment start. TCRdb's table, derived via immunoSEQ multiplex PCR, lists solely in-frame clones and lacks some. The sample comprises approximately 40,000 clones, approximately 86% of which are singletons, and 24% rests with the top ten. Sequences were derived from PBMCs, sampled around atezolizumab (anti-PD-L1) treatment. The receptors here all came from a man between 60 and 75 years old with urothelial cancer.

The chain carries TRBV6-5 and TRBJ1-2; TRBD1 matches at 7 bases. J gave up 1 base and V 6 bases, and 8 bases lay outside the gene matches. The germline V gene encodes CDR1 MNHEY and CDR2 SVGAGI. The CDR3 length is 15 residues. The CDR3 coding sequence is TGTGCCAGCAGGATTTCAGGGGGATTTAACTATGGCTACACCTTC. It codes for CASRISGGFNYGYTF.

The chain combines TRBV7-2 with TRBJ2-7; 10 bases are a match to TRBD2. Losses at the gene ends were 3 bases for V and 2 bases for J; bases not matched to a gene: 4. This CDR3 is 15 amino acids long. Germline V gene lookup returns CDR1 SGHTA and CDR2 FQGNSA. The CDR3 DNA follows: TGTGCCAGCAGCTTCGGGACTAGCGCCGCCTACGAGCAGTACTTC. Residues: CASSFGTSAAYEQYF.

The chain combines TRBV14 with TRBJ1-1; D gene uncertain. V was trimmed by 0 bases and J by 4 bases, leaving 12 bases between them. Per the germline V gene, CDR1 is SGHDN and CDR2 is FVKESK. The CDR3 has 15 amino acids. CDR3: CASSQDRRVGTEAFF. As DNA, the CDR3 is TGTGCCAGCAGCCAAGATCGACGGGTTGGCACTGAAGCTTTCTTT.

The CDR3 reads CASSPTTRYEQYF. CDR3 bases: TGTGCCAGCTCGCCGACTACTCGGTACGAGCAGTACTTC. The chain has TRBV18 and TRBJ2-7; maybe TRBD2 (5 bases). This CDR3 has 13 amino acids. The V gene lost 6 bases and the J gene lost 4 bases, with 13 bases spanning the gap. CDR1 is KGHSH, CDR2 LQKENI, per germline. Full variable domain (missing parts from reference TRBV18 and TRBJ2-7): NAGVMQNPRHLVRRRGQEARLRCSPMKGHSHVYWYRQLPEEGLKFMVYLQKENIIDESGMPKERFSAEFPKEGPSILRIQQVVRGDSAAYFCASSPTTRYEQYFGPGTRLTVT.

This chain connects TRBV5-1 to TRBJ2-1; TRBD2 matches 10 bases. The CDR3 spans 17 residues. Germline V gives CDR1 SGHRS, CDR2 YFSETQ. V gave up 4 bases and J gave up 5 bases; unmatched junction bases: 12. The DNA of the CDR3 is TGCGCCAGCAGCCTTGGACTAGCGGACCGTACGAACAATGAGCAGTTCTTC. Amino acid sequence: CASSLGLADRTNNEQFF.

V and J are TRBV23-1 and TRBJ1-6; 7 bases align to TRBD1. TRBV23-1 is labeled an ORF, and its function is uncertain. The CDR3 is made up of 16 amino acids. The trim removed 6 bases at V and 7 bases at J, leaving 12 bases unmatched. For the CDR3, the DNA is TGCGCCAGCAGACTCGACAGGGTGAAAGGGAATTCACCCCTCCACTTT. Translation gives CASRLDRVKGNSPLHF.

The genes are TRBV5-5 and TRBJ1-1; 10 positions match TRBD1. CDR3 size: 15 residues. Per the germline V gene, CDR1 is SGHKS and CDR2 is YYEKEE (reference sequence). V trimming: 3 bases; J trimming: 1 base; junction bases outside the gene matches: 3. CDR3 in DNA: TGTGCCAGCAGCTCGTGGGACAGGGGGAACACTGAAGCTTTCTTT. This encodes CASSSWDRGNTEAFF.

The CDR3 region is CASSLYGQNTEAFF. DNA for the CDR3: TGCGCCAGCAGCTTGTACGGACAGAACACTGAAGCTTTCTTT. The J gene is TRBJ1-1, the V gene TRBV5-1; the D gene is possibly TRBD1 (5 bases). The CDR3 runs to 14 residues. V was trimmed by 1 base and J by 1 base, leaving 8 bases between them. Germline V gene sequence: CDR1 SGHRS, CDR2 YFSETQ. Full variable domain (rest looked up from reference TRBV5-1 and TRBJ1-1): KAGVTQTPRYLIKTRGQQVTLSCSPISGHRSVSWYQQTPGQGLQFLFEYFSETQRNKGNFPGRFSGRQFSNSRSEMNVSTLELGDSALYLCASSLYGQNTEAFFGQGTRLTVV.